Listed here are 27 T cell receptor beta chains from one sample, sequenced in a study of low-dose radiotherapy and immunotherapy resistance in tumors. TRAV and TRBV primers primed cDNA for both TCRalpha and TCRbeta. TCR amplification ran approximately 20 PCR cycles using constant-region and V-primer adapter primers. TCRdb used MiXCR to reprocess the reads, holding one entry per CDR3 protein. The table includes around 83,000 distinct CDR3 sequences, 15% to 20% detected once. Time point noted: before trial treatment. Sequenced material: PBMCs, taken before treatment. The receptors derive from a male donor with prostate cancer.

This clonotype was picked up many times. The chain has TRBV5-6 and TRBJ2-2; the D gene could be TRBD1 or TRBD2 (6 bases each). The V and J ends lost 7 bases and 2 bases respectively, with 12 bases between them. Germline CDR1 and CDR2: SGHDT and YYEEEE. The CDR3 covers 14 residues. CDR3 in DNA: TGTGCCAGCTTACAGGGACTTAACACCGGGGAGCTGTTTTTT. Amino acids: CASLQGLNTGELFF.

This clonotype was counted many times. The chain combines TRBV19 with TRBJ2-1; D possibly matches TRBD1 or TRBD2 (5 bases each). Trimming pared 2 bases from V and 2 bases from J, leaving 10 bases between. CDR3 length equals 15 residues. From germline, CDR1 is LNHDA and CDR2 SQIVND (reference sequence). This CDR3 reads CASSITGTAYNEQFF. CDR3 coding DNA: TGTGCCAGTAGTATAACGGGGACGGCCTACAATGAGCAGTTCTTC.

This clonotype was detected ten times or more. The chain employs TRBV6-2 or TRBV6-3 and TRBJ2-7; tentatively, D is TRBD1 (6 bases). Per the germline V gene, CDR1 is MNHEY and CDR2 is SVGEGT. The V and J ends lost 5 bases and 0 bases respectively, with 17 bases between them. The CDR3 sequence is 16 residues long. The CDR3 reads CASSDIDRNLSYEQYF. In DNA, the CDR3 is TGTGCCAGCAGTGATATAGACAGGAACCTCTCCTACGAGCAGTACTTC.

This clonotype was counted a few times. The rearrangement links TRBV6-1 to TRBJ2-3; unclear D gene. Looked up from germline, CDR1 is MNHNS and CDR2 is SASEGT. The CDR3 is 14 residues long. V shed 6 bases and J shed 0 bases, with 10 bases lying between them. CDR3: CASRGSPSTDTQYF. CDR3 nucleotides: TGTGCCAGCAGGGGCAGTCCTAGCACAGATACGCAGTATTTT.

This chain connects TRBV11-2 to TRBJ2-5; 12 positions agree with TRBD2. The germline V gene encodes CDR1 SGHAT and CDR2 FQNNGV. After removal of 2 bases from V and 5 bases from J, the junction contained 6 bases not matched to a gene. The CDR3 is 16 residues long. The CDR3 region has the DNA TGTGCCAGCAGCTTACTAGCGGGAGGGCCGCGGGAGACCCAGTACTTC. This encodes CASSLLAGGPRETQYF.

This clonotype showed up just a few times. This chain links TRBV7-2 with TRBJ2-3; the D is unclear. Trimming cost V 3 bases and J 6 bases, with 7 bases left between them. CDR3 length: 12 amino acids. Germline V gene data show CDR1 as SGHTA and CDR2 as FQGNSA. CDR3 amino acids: CASSFPLDTQYF. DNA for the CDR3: TGTGCCAGCAGCTTCCCCCTTGATACGCAGTATTTT.

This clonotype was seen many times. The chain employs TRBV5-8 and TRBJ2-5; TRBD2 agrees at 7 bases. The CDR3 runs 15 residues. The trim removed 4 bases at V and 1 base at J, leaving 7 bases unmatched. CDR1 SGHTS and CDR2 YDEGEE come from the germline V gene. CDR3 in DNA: TGTGCCAGCAGCCCGCGGGGGTTCGGCCAAGAGACCCAGTACTTC. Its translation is CASSPRGFGQETQYF.

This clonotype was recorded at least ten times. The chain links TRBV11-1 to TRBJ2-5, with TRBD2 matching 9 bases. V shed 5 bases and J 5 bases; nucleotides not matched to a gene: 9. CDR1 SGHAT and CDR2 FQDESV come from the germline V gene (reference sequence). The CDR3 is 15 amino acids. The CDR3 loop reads CASSLAAGGRETQYF. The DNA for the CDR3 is TGTGCCAGCAGCCTTGCCGCGGGAGGGCGTGAGACCCAGTACTTC.

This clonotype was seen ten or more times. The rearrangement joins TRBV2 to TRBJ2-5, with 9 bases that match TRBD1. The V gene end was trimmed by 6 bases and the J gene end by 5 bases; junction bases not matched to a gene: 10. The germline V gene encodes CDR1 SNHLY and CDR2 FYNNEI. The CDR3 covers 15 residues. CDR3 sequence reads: CASSPMRTGAETQYF. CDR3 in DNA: TGTGCCAGCAGCCCCATGCGGACAGGGGCTGAGACCCAGTACTTC.

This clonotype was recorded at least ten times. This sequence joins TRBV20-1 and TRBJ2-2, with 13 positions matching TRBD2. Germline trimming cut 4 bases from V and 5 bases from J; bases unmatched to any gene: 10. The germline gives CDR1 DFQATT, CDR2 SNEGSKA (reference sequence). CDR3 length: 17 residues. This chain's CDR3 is CSATRLAGGVRTGELFF. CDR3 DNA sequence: TGCAGTGCTACCAGACTAGCGGGAGGAGTGAGAACCGGGGAGCTGTTTTTT.

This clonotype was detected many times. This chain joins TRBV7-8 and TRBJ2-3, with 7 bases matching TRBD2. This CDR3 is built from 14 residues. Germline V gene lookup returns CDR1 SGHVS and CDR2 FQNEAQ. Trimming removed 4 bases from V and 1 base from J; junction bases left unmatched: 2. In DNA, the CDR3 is TGTGCCAGCAGCTCGAGCGGGGGCACAGATACGCAGTATTTT. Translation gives CASSSSGGTDTQYF.

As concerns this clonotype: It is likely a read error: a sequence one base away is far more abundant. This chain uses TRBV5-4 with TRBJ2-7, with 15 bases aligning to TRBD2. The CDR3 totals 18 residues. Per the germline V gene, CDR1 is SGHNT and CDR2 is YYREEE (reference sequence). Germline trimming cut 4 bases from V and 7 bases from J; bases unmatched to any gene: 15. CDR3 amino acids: CASSPGTSGGFGYNEQYF. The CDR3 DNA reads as TGTGCCAGCAGCCCAGGGACTAGCGGGGGGTTCGGTTACAATGAGCAGTACTTC.

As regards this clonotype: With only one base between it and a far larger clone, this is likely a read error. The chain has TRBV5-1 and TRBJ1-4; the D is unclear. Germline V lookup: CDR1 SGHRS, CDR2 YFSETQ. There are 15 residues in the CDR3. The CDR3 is CATSRDVATNENLFF. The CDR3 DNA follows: TGTGCCACCAGCAGAGATGTGGCAACTAATGAAAATCTGTTTTTT.

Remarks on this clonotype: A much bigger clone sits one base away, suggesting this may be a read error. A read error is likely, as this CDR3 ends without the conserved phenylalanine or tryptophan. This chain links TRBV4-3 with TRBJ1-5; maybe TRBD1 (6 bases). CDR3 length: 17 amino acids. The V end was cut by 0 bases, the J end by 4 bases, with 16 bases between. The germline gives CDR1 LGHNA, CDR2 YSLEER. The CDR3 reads CASSQDARRGRNQPQHL. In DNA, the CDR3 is TGCGCCAGCAGCCAAGATGCCCGTCGGGGGCGGAATCAGCCCCAGCATTTG.

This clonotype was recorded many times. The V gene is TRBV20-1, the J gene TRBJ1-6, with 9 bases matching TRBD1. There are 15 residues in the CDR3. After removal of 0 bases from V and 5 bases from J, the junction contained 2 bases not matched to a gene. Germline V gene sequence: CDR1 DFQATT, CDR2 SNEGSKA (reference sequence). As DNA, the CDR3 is TGCAGTGCTAGAGAGGACAGGGGAAATAATTCACCCCTCCACTTT. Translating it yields CSAREDRGNNSPLHF.

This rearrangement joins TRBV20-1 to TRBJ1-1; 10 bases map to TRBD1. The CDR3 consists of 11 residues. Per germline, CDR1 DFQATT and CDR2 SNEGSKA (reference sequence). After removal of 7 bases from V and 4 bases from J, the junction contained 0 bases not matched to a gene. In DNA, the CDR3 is TGCAGTGGGACAGGGGGCACTGAAGCTTTCTTT. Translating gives CSGTGGTEAFF.

CDR3 protein: CASYPRRGPPDTQYF. The CDR3 DNA reads TGTGCCAGCTACCCCCGGCGGGGGCCACCAGATACGCAGTATTTT. This chain connects TRBV28 to TRBJ2-3, with D maybe TRBD2 (7 bases). Trimming shortened V by 8 bases and J by 4 bases, and 19 bases separated the two germline ends. The CDR3 loop spans 15 amino acids. Looked up from germline, CDR1 is MDHEN and CDR2 is SYDVKM. Based on the CDR3 plus reference TRBV28 and TRBJ2-3, the full variable domain is DVKVTQSSRYLVKRTGEKVFLECVQDMDHENMFWYRQDPGLGLRLIYFSYDVKMKEKGDIPEGYSVSREKKERFSLILESASTNQTSMYLCASYPRRGPPDTQYFGPGTRLTVL.

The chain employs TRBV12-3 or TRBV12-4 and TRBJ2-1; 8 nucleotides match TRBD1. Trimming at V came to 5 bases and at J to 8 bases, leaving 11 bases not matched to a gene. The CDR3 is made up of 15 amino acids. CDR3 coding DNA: TGTGCCAGCAGTCTACGGGCAGGGGGCAACTATGAGCAGTTCTTC. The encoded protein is CASSLRAGGNYEQFF.

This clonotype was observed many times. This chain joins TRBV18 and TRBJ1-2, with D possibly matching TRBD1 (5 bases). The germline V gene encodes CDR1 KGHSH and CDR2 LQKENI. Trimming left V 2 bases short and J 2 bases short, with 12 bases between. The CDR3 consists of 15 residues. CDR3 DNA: TGTGCCAGCTCACCAACCCGACAGTCCAACTATGGCTACACCTTC. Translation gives CASSPTRQSNYGYTF.

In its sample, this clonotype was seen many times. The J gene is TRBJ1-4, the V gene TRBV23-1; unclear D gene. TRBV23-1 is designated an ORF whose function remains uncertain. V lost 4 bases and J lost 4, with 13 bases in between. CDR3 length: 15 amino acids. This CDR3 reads CASSRMGSSNEKLFF. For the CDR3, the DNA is TGCGCCAGCAGTCGGATGGGCAGCAGTAATGAAAAACTGTTTTTT.

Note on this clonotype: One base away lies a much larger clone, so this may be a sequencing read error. For the CDR3, the DNA is TGTGCCAGCGGGACAGGCTCGGCCGGGGCCAACCTCCTGACTTTC. The encoded protein is CASGTGSAGANLLTF. The chain carries TRBV28 and TRBJ2-6, with 8 nucleotides matching TRBD1. The CDR3 is 15 amino acids. In germline, CDR1 is MDHEN, CDR2 SYDVKM.

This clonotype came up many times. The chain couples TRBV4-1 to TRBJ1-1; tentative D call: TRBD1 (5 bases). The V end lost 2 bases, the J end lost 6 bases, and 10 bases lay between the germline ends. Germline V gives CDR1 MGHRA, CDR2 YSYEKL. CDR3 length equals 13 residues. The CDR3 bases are TGCGCCAGCAGCCAACCCCAGGGTCCTGAAGCTTTCTTT. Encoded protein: CASSQPQGPEAFF.

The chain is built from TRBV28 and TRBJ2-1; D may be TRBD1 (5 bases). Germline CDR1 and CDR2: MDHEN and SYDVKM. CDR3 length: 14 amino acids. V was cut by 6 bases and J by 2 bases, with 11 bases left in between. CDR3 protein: CASSQTVAYNEQFF. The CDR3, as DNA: TGTGCCAGCAGCCAGACAGTAGCCTACAATGAGCAGTTCTTC.

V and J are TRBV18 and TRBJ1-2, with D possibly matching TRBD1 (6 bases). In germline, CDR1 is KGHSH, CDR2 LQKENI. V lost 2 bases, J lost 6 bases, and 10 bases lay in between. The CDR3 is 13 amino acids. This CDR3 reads CASSPLPGDGYTF. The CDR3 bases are TGTGCCAGCTCACCATTGCCAGGGGATGGCTACACCTTC.

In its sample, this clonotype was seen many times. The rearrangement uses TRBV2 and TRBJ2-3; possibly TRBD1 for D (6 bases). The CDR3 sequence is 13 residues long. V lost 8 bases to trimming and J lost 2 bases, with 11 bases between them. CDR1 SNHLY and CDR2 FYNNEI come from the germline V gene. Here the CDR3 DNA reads TGTGCCAGCCGGTGGGGGCACACAGATACGCAGTATTTT. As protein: CASRWGHTDTQYF.

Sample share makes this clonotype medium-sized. CDR3 loop: CRGRQGEPYNEQFF. The DNA for the CDR3 is TGCAGGGGTAGGCAGGGGGAGCCCTACAATGAGCAGTTCTTC. The rearrangement links TRBV29-1 to TRBJ2-1; TRBD1 matches 7 bases. The length of the CDR3 is 14 residues. Germline V gives CDR1 SQVTM, CDR2 ANQGSEA.

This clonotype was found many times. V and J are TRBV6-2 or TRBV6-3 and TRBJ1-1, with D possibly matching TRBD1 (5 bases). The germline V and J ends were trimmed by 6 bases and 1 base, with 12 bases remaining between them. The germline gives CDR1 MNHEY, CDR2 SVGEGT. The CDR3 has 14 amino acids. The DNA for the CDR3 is TGTGCCAGCAGGAAGATAGACAGGAACACTGAAGCTTTCTTT. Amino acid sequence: CASRKIDRNTEAFF.